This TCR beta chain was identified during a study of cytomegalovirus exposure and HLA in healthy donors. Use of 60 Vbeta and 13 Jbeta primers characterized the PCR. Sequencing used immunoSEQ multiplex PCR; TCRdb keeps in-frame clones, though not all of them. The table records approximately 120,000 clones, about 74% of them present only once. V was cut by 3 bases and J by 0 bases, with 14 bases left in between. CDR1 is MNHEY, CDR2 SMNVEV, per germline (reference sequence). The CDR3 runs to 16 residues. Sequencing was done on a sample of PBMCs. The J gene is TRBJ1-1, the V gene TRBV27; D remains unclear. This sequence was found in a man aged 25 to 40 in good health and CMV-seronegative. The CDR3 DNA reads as TGTGCCAGCAGTTTTAGGTCAGGTGCCATGAACACTGAAGCTTTCTTT. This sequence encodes CASSFRSGAMNTEAFF.